This is a list of T cell receptor beta chains from one sample in a study of blood T cell repertoires in COVID-19. Sequenced by immunoSEQ multiplex PCR; TCRdb stores in-frame clones only, minus some. The repertoire holds over 150,000 clones, 86% seen once, with about a fifth in the top ten. The sequencing sample was made of peripheral blood. The source is a man between 65 and 80 years old with active or convalescent COVID-19. CDR3s include the opening cysteine and the closing phenylalanine or tryptophan. The D gene is left open where the match is weak. A clone size is listed for some rows: how often the clone was seen (once, few, many), or a class if it is expanded.

v_call	d_call	j_call	clone_size	cdr3_aa	cdr3_nt
TRBV5-1	NA	TRBJ1-2	once	CASSLVASANYGYTF	TGCGCCAGCAGCTTGGTAGCATCCGCTAACTATGGCTACACCTTC
TRBV5-1	NA	TRBJ1-3	NA	CASSQGLSGNTIYF	TGCGCCAGCAGCCAGGGCCTCTCTGGAAACACCATATATTTT
TRBV12-1	NA	TRBJ1-1	once	CASTDTGDPPTEAFF	TGTGCCAGCACCGATACAGGGGACCCTCCCACTGAAGCTTTCTTT
TRBV12-3/TRBV12-4	NA	TRBJ2-5	once	CASRAALLETQYF	TGTGCCAGCAGGGCGGCGCTTCTCGAGACCCAGTACTTC
TRBV7-2	NA	TRBJ1-4	NA	CASSLGGNEKLFF	TGTGCCAGCAGCTTAGGAGGGAATGAAAAACTGTTTTTT
TRBV12-3/TRBV12-4	NA	TRBJ1-2	NA	CASSLLQGYGYTF	TGTGCCAGCAGTCTGCTACAGGGCTATGGCTACACCTTC
TRBV7-2	TRBD1	TRBJ1-2	NA	CASSLGMIHRGGYGYTF	TGTGCCAGCAGCTTAGGAATGATCCACAGGGGAGGTTATGGCTACACCTTC
TRBV28	TRBD1	TRBJ2-7	NA	CASSSGTGYMYEQYF	TGTGCCAGCAGTTCCGGGACAGGGTATATGTACGAGCAGTACTTC
TRBV19	TRBD1	TRBJ2-7	NA	CATADRAPSTYEQYF	TGTGCCACTGCCGACAGGGCGCCCTCAACCTACGAGCAGTACTTC
TRBV4-3	TRBD1	TRBJ1-2	few	CASSQGWQGVGYTF	TGCGCCAGCAGCCAAGGTTGGCAGGGGGTTGGCTACACCTTC
TRBV6-2/TRBV6-3	TRBD2	TRBJ2-1	few	CASSPPGTSRVGEQFF	TGTGCCAGCAGTCCCCCTGGGACTAGTAGGGTCGGTGAGCAGTTCTTC
TRBV30	TRBD2	TRBJ2-2	NA	CAWSVGSSGVNTGELFF	TGTGCCTGGAGTGTAGGTTCTAGCGGAGTGAACACCGGGGAGCTGTTTTTT
TRBV4-1	TRBD2	TRBJ2-7	NA	CASSQDRGGIYEQYF	TGCGCCAGCAGCCAAGATCGGGGGGGGATCTACGAGCAGTACTTC
TRBV29-1	NA	TRBJ2-3	NA	CSVRRPAARTDTQYF	TGCAGCGTGAGGCGTCCGGCCGCCCGGACAGATACGCAGTATTTT
TRBV15	TRBD1	TRBJ1-3	NA	CATSARTGRNTIYF	TGTGCCACCAGCGCCAGGACAGGGAGAAACACCATATATTTT
TRBV5-6	TRBD1	TRBJ2-2	NA	CASSLGGTGDTGELFF	TGTGCCAGCAGCTTGGGTGGGACAGGGGACACCGGGGAGCTGTTTTTT
TRBV11-2	NA	TRBJ1-4	NA	CASSLAPGAEKLFF	TGTGCCAGCAGCTTAGCCCCAGGGGCTGAAAAACTGTTTTTT
TRBV28	NA	TRBJ2-3	NA	CASSPGQTYVNTQYF	TGTGCCAGCAGCCCAGGACAGACGTATGTTAATACGCAGTATTTT
TRBV27	NA	TRBJ1-5	NA	CASSEGHDGQYSNQPQHF	TGTGCCAGCAGTGAGGGACACGATGGACAATATAGCAATCAGCCCCAGCATTTT
TRBV20-1	NA	TRBJ1-6	once	CSASWASGGSPLHF	TGCAGTGCTAGTTGGGCCTCGGGAGGCTCACCCCTCCACTTT
TRBV7-2	NA	TRBJ2-3	NA	CASSLNYGDTQYF	TGTGCCAGCAGCTTAAATTACGGAGATACGCAGTATTTT
TRBV6-5	NA	TRBJ2-3	NA	CASSSRTVSTDTQYF	TGTGCCAGCAGTTCGCGGACAGTTAGCACAGATACGCAGTATTTT
TRBV4-3	NA	TRBJ1-5	NA	CASSHKRGEAQHF	TGCGCCAGCAGCCATAAGCGGGGGGAGGCCCAGCATTTT
TRBV11-2	NA	TRBJ1-1	NA	CASSFEGAGRTEAFF	TGTGCCAGCAGCTTCGAAGGGGCCGGGAGAACTGAAGCTTTCTTT
TRBV25-1	NA	TRBJ2-1	once	CASSKQLSSYNEQFF	TGTGCCAGCAGTAAACAGCTAAGCTCCTACAATGAGCAGTTCTTC
TRBV7-9	NA	TRBJ1-1	NA	CASSTDIMNTEAFF	TGTGCCAGCAGCACGGACATCATGAACACTGAAGCTTTCTTT
TRBV19	NA	TRBJ1-1	NA	CASSIDGGPSRRTEAFF	TGTGCCAGTAGTATAGATGGGGGCCCGTCTCGGAGGACTGAAGCTTTCTTT
TRBV2	NA	TRBJ2-6	NA	CASSEGWRTGANVLTF	TGTGCCAGCAGTGAGGGGTGGAGGACTGGGGCCAACGTCCTGACTTTC
TRBV7-2	NA	TRBJ1-5	NA	CASSFQQGNQPQHF	TGTGCCAGCAGCTTCCAACAGGGCAATCAGCCCCAGCATTTT
TRBV19	NA	TRBJ2-3	NA	CASSIDRPSQGMTSDTQYF	TGTGCCAGTAGTATAGATAGGCCCTCCCAGGGAATGACTTCAGATACGCAGTATTTT
TRBV28	NA	TRBJ1-1	NA	CASTSLGGGVKAFF	TGTGCCAGCACCTCCCTGGGAGGCGGAGTAAAAGCTTTCTTT
TRBV7-6	NA	TRBJ1-1	once	CASSLTVNTEAFF	TGTGCCAGCAGCTTAACGGTAAACACTGAAGCTTTCTTT
TRBV7-6	NA	TRBJ1-4	NA	CASSLTASANEKLFF	TGTGCCAGCAGCTTGACAGCGTCGGCTAATGAAAAACTGTTTTTT
TRBV7-9	TRBD1	TRBJ2-5	few	CASSFPPKGQPRAQYF	TGTGCCAGCAGCTTCCCCCCCAAGGGACAGCCTAGAGCCCAGTACTTC
TRBV27	TRBD1	TRBJ2-7	NA	CASSLGGESSYEQYF	TGTGCCAGCTCGTTAGGGGGCGAGAGCTCCTACGAGCAGTACTTC
TRBV4-3	TRBD2	TRBJ2-5	NA	CASSQEGRIAGYQETQYF	TGCGCCAGCAGCCAAGAGGGGAGAATAGCGGGTTACCAAGAGACCCAGTACTTC
TRBV7-2	TRBD1	TRBJ1-2	NA	CASSVYRGEGYGYTF	TGTGCCAGCAGCGTGTACAGGGGGGAGGGCTATGGCTACACCTTC
TRBV7-8	NA	TRBJ2-1	NA	CASSGARSHEQFF	TGTGCCAGCAGCGGAGCCCGGTCCCATGAGCAGTTCTTC
TRBV7-6	NA	TRBJ2-3	NA	CASSPLGSSSTDTQYF	TGTGCCAGCAGCCCCCTAGGAAGTTCTAGCACAGATACGCAGTATTTT
TRBV30	NA	TRBJ2-1	NA	CASASERRYNEQFF	TGTGCCTCTGCGAGCGAACGACGGTACAATGAGCAGTTCTTC
TRBV6-2/TRBV6-3	TRBD2	TRBJ2-5	NA	CASSYSRGRVETQYF	TGTGCCAGCAGTTACTCGCGCGGGAGGGTGGAGACCCAGTACTTC
TRBV5-1	NA	TRBJ1-1	NA	CASSSLSQVNTEAFF	TGCGCCAGCAGCTCACTTTCCCAGGTTAACACTGAAGCTTTCTTT